Listed below are T cell receptor beta chains from one sample, sequenced in a study of shared clonotypes between healthy human individuals. The data were produced by immunoSEQ multiplex PCR, yet TCRdb's version contains in-frame clones alone and is incomplete. The sample consists of some 660,000 clones, 60% to 75% of them appearing once. The sample consisted of memory CD4+ T cells sorted from blood. These receptors were collected from a woman in her twenties or thirties in good health. The CDR3 runs from the conserved cysteine through the conserved F or W. The D gene is left open where the match is weak.

>-|TRBV10-3|TRBJ1-5
TGTGCCATCAGTGCCCTGGAGGGGTCCGATCAGCCCCAGCATTTT
CAISALEGSDQPQHF
>-|TRBV7-9|TRBJ2-7
TGTGCCAGCAGCTTAGTCCAGTACGAGCAGTACTTC
CASSLVQYEQYF
>-|TRBV7-9|TRBJ2-2
TGTGCCAGCAGCATCCGGGACTCAACCGGGGAGCTGTTTTTT
CASSIRDSTGELFF
>-|TRBV29-1|TRBJ2-1
TGCAGCGTCGTCGGGGGAGGGGGGGCCTACAATGAGCAGTTCTTC
CSVVGGGGAYNEQFF
>-|TRBV30|TRBJ1-2
TGTGCCTGGGACAGATCCTATGGCTACACCTTC
CAWDRSYGYTF
>-|TRBV6-9|TRBJ2-2
TGTGCCAGCAGTTTATTCGGACCCGGGGAGCTGTTTTTT
CASSLFGPGELFF
>-|TRBV19|TRBJ2-1
TGTGCCAGTAGTGGCCTAGCCAGCTCCTACAATGAGCAGTTCTTC
CASSGLASSYNEQFF
>TRBD1|TRBV2|TRBJ1-5
TGTGCCAGCACCGCAGGGGGGTATCAGCCCCAGCATTTT
CASTAGGYQPQHF
>TRBD1|TRBV7-9|TRBJ2-7
TGTGCCAGCAGCTTAGCGCTGGGGACAGTTGCTGGGTACGAGCAGTACTTC
CASSLALGTVAGYEQYF
>TRBD2|TRBV2|TRBJ2-7
TGTGCCAGCAGTGGGGACCTAGCATGGGGGGGAATCGAGCAGTACTTC
CASSGDLAWGGIEQYF